This T cell receptor beta chain was retrieved from a study of OX40 agonist ivuxolimab in advanced cancers. Overall study findings and caveats: Low normalized T-cell clonal expansion was also seen in some nonresponders.

The CDR3 extends over 11 amino acids. Trimming took 5 bases from V and 6 from J, leaving 9 bases between them. The germline CDR1 and CDR2 sequences are DFQATT and SNEGSKA (reference sequence). About this clone itself: Its antigen is unidentified.

Here immunoSEQ multiplex PCR was the method, and the copy in TCRdb shows in-frame clones only, minus some. The profile shows 65,000 to 75,000 clones, 80% to 90% of them singletons. The sampling schedule covered blood at baseline, cycle 4 day 1, and cycle 7 day 1. The sequenced sample was CD4+ or CD8+ T cells sorted from blood, obtained in a trial of the OX40 agonist ivuxolimab. The genes are TRBV20-1 and TRBJ2-3, with D possibly TRBD2 on 5 matching bases. The TCR was taken from an adult with an advanced solid tumor such as melanoma, head and neck, liver or kidney cancer. The CDR3 DNA reads as TGCAGTGCTTTATCGGGGGATACGCAGTATTTT. This sequence encodes CSALSGDTQYF.